This entry lists 9 T cell receptor beta chains sequenced from one sample in a study of CD8 T cells in cerebrospinal fluid in Alzheimer's disease. TCRdb re-called the 10x single-cell sequencing reads, yielding one record per CDR3 amino acid sequence without DNA. Its clone listing holds roughly 1,700 distinct CDR3 sequences. Material: cerebrospinal fluid. These receptors originate from a human donor with mild cognitive impairment.

This clonotype is deemed medium-sized by its frequency. The gene calls are TRBV2 and TRBJ2-5; TCRdb selects TRBD2, and the lack of DNA leaves this call unchecked. Germline V CDR1 and CDR2: SNHLY, FYNNEI. CDR3 length: 16 amino acids. The CDR3 loop is CASSGGLAGVEETQYF.

By frequency, this clonotype is medium-sized (0.01 to 0.1%). The chain couples TRBV4-2 to TRBJ2-3; the TCRdb call, TRBD1, lacks DNA for checking. The CDR3 has 15 amino acids. CDR1 and CDR2 (germline): LGHNA, YNFKEQ. The CDR3 loop reads CASSQETQGADTQYF.

This clonotype is classed as medium-sized by frequency. The genes are TRBV28 and TRBJ1-5; the TRBD1 assignment by TCRdb is unverifiable without DNA. The CDR3 contains 13 residues. Germline CDR1 reads MDHEN; CDR2 reads SYDVKM. The CDR3 protein is CASSIEGNQPQHF.

The CDR3 protein is CASSTRQGNQPQHF. V is TRBV19 and J is TRBJ1-5; without DNA, the TCRdb call of TRBD1 cannot be checked. The CDR3 has 14 residues. Germline CDR1 reads LNHDA; CDR2 reads SQIVND (reference sequence).

This clonotype shows up as medium-sized by frequency. The genes are TRBV27 and TRBJ1-1; the D gene TCRdb calls, TRBD1, cannot be checked with no DNA. The CDR3 has 13 amino acids. Per germline, CDR1 MNHEY and CDR2 SMNVEV (reference sequence). The CDR3 region is CASSFSQGTEAFF.

This clonotype shows up as large (0.1 to 1%) by frequency. The genes are TRBV19 and TRBJ1-1. The CDR3 spans 13 residues. The germline V gene has CDR1 LNHDA and CDR2 SQIVND (reference sequence). The CDR3 sequence: CASSIISQSEAFF.

This clonotype counts as medium-sized by frequency. The rearrangement uses TRBV9 and TRBJ2-5; TCRdb gives TRBD2 as the D gene, but with no DNA this cannot be confirmed. The CDR3 sequence is 17 residues long. Per the germline V gene, CDR1 is SGDLS and CDR2 is YYNGEE. CDR3 sequence reads: CASSVGSLAGVQETQYF.

This clonotype registers medium-sized by frequency. The gene calls are TRBV6-6 and TRBJ2-7; the D gene TCRdb calls, TRBD2, cannot be checked with no DNA. Germline values: CDR1 MNHNY, CDR2 SVGAGI (reference sequence). The CDR3 runs 14 residues. The CDR3 sequence: CASSYPERKYEQYF.

In terms of frequency, this clonotype is medium-sized (0.01 to 0.1%). The chain uses TRBV20-1 and TRBJ1-5; no DNA is available, so the TRBD1 call from TCRdb remains unchecked. The germline CDR1 and CDR2 sequences are DFQATT and SNEGSKA (reference sequence). This CDR3 contains 14 residues. The CDR3 is CSARGDSGNQPQHF.